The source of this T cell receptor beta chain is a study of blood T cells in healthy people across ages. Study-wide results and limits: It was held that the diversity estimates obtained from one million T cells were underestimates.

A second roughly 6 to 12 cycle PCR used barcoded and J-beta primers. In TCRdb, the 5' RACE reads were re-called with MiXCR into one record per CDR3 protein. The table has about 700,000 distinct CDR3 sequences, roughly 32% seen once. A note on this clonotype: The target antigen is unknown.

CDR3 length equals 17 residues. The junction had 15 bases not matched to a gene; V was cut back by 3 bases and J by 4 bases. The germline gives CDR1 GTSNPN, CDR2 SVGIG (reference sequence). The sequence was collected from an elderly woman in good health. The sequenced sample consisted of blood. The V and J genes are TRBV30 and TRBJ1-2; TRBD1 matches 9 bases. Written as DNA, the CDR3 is TGTGCCTGGAGGGGGGGGGGACAGGGAAGGTATCTCTATGGCTACACCTTC. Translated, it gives CAWRGGGQGRYLYGYTF.